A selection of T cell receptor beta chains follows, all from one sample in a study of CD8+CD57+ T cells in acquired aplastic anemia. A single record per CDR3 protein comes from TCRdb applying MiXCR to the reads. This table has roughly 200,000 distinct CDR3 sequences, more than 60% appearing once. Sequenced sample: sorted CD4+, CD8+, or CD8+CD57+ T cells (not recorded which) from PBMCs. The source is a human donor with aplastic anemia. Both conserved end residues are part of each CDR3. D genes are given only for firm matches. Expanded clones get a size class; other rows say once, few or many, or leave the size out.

TGTGCCAGCAGCTTAGGCCCTCGGGGTGCCACTGAAGCTTTC | CASSLGPRGATEAF | - | TRBJ2-6 | TRBV13 | few
TGTGCCAGCAGCGCCATTAGCGGGGAGCTGTTTTTT | CASSAISGELFF | - | TRBJ2-2 | TRBV9 | -
TGTGCCACCAGTGATTTGGACAGCCAAGAGACCCAGTACTTC | CATSDLDSQETQYF | - | TRBJ2-5 | TRBV24-1 | many
TGTGCCAGTAGTAACTCACGGATCTCCTACGAGCAGTACTTC | CASSNSRISYEQYF | - | TRBJ2-7 | TRBV19 | -
TGTGCCAGCAGGAGTCCGAAAATCCGGGACAGGGTCTACGAGCAGTACTTC | CASRSPKIRDRVYEQYF | TRBD1 | TRBJ2-7 | TRBV12-3/TRBV12-4 | -
TGTGCCAGCAGCCACAAACAGGGTCTTGATGGCTACACCTTC | CASSHKQGLDGYTF | - | TRBJ1-2 | TRBV7-9 | -
TGCGCCAGCAGCTTGGAACAGGGGTGGGAGCAGTACTTC | CASSLEQGWEQYF | TRBD1 | TRBJ2-7 | TRBV5-1 | -
TGCAGTGCTAGAAGTCTCCTAGCGGGAGGAAGGACCGGGGAGCTGTTTTTT | CSARSLLAGGRTGELFF | TRBD2 | TRBJ2-2 | TRBV20-1 | once
TGTGCCAGTAGGCATGGACCGATTAATGAAAAACTGTTTTTT | CASRHGPINEKLFF | - | TRBJ1-4 | TRBV19 | -
TGTGCCACCAGTGATTGGACTAGCGGGGGGGTGGATGAGCAGTTCTTC | CATSDWTSGGVDEQFF | TRBD2 | TRBJ2-1 | TRBV24-1 | -
TGCAGTGCTAGAGATCTTGGAGAGACCCAGTACTTC | CSARDLGETQYF | - | TRBJ2-5 | TRBV20-1 | -
TGTGCCAGCAGTCCCGAGACAGGGGCAGGGAGGCAGCCCCAGCATTTT | CASSPETGAGRQPQHF | TRBD1 | TRBJ1-5 | TRBV12-3/TRBV12-4 | -
TGTGCCAGCAGCTCCTGGACTAGCGGGATGCCACTCGACGAGCAGTACTTC | CASSSWTSGMPLDEQYF | TRBD2 | TRBJ2-7 | TRBV7-8 | few
TGTGCCAGCAGTGAACTCGTAGTCAATGAGCAGTTCTTC | CASSELVVNEQFF | - | TRBJ2-1 | TRBV2 | -
TGCAGTGCACATGGAGGGAGCTCCTACAATGAGCAGTTCTTC | CSAHGGSSYNEQFF | - | TRBJ2-1 | TRBV20-1 | -
TGCGCCAGCAGCTTGATGAGTAGCTCCTACAATGAGCAGTTCTTC | CASSLMSSSYNEQFF | - | TRBJ2-1 | TRBV5-1 | -
TGTGCCAGTAGAGGCGGGAGGTTAAACACCGGGGAGCTGTTTTTT | CASRGGRLNTGELFF | TRBD2 | TRBJ2-2 | TRBV19 | -
TGTGCCAGTACCTTATACAGCGGCTTGAACTATGGCTACACCTTC | CASTLYSGLNYGYTF | - | TRBJ1-2 | TRBV19 | -
TGCAGTGCTAGAGACGCTAGCGGTTCCACAGATACGCAGTATTTT | CSARDASGSTDTQYF | TRBD2 | TRBJ2-3 | TRBV20-1 | -
TGCAGTGCTAGTGCAGAGAACACTGAAGCTTTCTTT | CSASAENTEAFF | - | TRBJ1-1 | TRBV20-1 | -
TGTGCTAGCAGCTTAGTGTTGGGGCGAGGCGAGCAGTACTTC | CASSLVLGRGEQYF | - | TRBJ2-7 | TRBV7-7 | -
TGTGCCAGCAGCCCCGGGGGCGCCTATAATTCACCCCTCCACTTT | CASSPGGAYNSPLHF | - | TRBJ1-6 | TRBV11-2 | -
TGTGCCAGCAGCTTAGGTTTGACCGGGGAGCAGTTCTTC | CASSLGLTGEQFF | - | TRBJ2-1 | TRBV7-6 | -
TGTAGTGCTAGTTCGCGGGCCTACGAGCAGTACTTC | CSASSRAYEQYF | - | TRBJ2-7 | TRBV20-1 | once
TGCAGTGCTAGCCCCCCTATAGCGGGGACAGATACGCAGTATTTT | CSASPPIAGTDTQYF | TRBD2 | TRBJ2-3 | TRBV20-1 | many
TGTGCCAGCACCCTCACACTCTCAGGGGACGGCTACACCTTC | CASTLTLSGDGYTF | - | TRBJ1-2 | TRBV12-3/TRBV12-4 | -
TGCAGTGCTAGACCTTCGGAGGTAGGGCGGTGGAACACCGGGGAGCTGTTTTTT | CSARPSEVGRWNTGELFF | - | TRBJ2-2 | TRBV20-1 | -
TGTGCCAGCAGCGTACGGCCTCCGGGACAGGGCGGCAATGAGCAGTTCTTC | CASSVRPPGQGGNEQFF | TRBD1 | TRBJ2-1 | TRBV9 | -
TGCAGTGCTACACCCCTCTACGAGCAGTACTTC | CSATPLYEQYF | - | TRBJ2-7 | TRBV20-1 | -
TGTGCCAGCAGCCAGAGAGTGGACAGGCAATATTCACAGCCCCAGCATTTT | CASSQRVDRQYSQPQHF | TRBD1 | TRBJ1-5 | TRBV7-8 | -